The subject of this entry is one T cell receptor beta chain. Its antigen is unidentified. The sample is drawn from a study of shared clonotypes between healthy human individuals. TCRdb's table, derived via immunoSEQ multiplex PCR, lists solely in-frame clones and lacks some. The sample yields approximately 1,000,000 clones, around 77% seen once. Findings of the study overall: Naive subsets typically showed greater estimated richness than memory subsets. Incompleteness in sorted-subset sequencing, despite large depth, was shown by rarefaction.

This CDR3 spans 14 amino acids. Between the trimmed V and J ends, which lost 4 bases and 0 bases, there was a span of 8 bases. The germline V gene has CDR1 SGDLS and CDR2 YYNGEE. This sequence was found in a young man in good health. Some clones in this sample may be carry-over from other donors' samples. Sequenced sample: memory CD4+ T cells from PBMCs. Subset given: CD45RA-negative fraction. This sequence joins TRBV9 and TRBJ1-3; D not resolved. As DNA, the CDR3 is TGTGCCAGCAGCCTCACAAGCTCTGGAAACACCATATATTTT. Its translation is CASSLTSSGNTIYF.